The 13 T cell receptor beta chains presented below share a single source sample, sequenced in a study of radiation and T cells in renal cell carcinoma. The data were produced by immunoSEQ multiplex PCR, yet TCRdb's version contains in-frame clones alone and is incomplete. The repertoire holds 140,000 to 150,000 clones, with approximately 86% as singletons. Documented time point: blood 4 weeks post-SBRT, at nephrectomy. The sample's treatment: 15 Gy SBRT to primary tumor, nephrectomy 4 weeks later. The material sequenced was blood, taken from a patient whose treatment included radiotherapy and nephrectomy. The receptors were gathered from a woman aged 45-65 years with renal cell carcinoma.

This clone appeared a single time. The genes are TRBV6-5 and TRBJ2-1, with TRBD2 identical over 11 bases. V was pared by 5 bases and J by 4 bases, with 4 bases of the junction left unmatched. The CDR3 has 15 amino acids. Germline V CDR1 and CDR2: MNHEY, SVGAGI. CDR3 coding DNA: TGTGCCAGCAGTATGCGACTAGCGGGGTACAATGAGCAGTTCTTC. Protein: CASSMRLAGYNEQFF.

The CDR3 bases are TGTGCCAGCAGTTTAGGGGCAGGGGGCCAGCCCCAGCATTTT. It yields the protein CASSLGAGGQPQHF. This sequence joins TRBV27 and TRBJ1-5, with 8 bases that match TRBD1. This CDR3 comprises 14 residues. V gave up 2 bases and J gave up 7 bases; unmatched junction bases: 4. Germline V gene sequence: CDR1 MNHEY, CDR2 SMNVEV (reference sequence).

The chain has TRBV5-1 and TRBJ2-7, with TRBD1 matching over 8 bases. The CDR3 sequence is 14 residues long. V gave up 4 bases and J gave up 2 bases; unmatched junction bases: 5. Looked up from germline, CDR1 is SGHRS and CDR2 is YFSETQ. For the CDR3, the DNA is TGCGCCAGCAGCCCGACGACAGGGGCCTACGAGCAGTACTTC. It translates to CASSPTTGAYEQYF.

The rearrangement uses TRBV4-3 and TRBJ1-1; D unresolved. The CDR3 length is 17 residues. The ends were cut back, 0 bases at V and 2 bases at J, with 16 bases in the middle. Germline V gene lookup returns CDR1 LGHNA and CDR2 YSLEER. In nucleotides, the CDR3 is TGCGCCAGCAGCCAAGATCGAGGTTGGCAGTTTAACACTGAAGCTTTCTTT. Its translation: CASSQDRGWQFNTEAFF.

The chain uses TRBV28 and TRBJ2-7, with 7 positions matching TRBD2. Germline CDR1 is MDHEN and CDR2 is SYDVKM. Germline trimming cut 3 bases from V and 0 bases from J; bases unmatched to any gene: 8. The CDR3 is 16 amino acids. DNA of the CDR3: TGTGCCAGCAGTTTTGGCGGGAGCGATAGCTCCTACGAGCAGTACTTC. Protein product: CASSFGGSDSSYEQYF.

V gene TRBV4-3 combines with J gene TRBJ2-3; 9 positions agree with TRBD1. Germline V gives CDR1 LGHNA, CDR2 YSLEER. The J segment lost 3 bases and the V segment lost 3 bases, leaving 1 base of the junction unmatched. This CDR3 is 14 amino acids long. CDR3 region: CASSHGQGTDTQYF. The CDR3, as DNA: TGCGCCAGCAGCCACGGACAGGGGACAGATACGCAGTATTTT.

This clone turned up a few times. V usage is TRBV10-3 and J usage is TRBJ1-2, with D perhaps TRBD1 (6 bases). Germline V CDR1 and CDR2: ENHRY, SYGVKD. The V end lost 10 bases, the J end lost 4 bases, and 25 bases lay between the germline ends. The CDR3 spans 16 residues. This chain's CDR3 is CASSQITGSPSYGYTF. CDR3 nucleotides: TGTGCCAGCAGCCAAATCACAGGGTCACCTAGCTATGGCTACACCTTC.

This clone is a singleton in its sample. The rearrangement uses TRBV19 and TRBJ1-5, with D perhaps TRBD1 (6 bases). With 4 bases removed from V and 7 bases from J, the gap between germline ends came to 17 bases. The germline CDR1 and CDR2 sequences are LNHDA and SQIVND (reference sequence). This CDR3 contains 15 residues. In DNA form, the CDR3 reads TGTGCCAGTAGTAACCCACAGGAGGGGGACCAGCCCCAGCATTTT. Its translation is CASSNPQEGDQPQHF.

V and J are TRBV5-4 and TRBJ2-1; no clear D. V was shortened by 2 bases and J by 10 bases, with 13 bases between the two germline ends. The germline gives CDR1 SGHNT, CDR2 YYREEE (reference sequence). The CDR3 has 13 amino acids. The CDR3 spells CASSLVAEGEQFF. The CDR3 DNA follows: TGTGCCAGCAGCTTAGTGGCCGAAGGGGAGCAGTTCTTC.

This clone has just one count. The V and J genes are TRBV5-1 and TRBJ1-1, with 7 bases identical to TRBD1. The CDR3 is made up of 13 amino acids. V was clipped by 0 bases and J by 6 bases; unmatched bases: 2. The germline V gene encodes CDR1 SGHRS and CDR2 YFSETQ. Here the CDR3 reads CASSLGQGAEAFF. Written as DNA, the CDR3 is TGCGCCAGCAGCTTGGGACAGGGCGCTGAAGCTTTCTTT. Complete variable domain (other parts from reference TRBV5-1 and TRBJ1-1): KAGVTQTPRYLIKTRGQQVTLSCSPISGHRSVSWYQQTPGQGLQFLFEYFSETQRNKGNFPGRFSGRQFSNSRSEMNVSTLELGDSALYLCASSLGQGAEAFFGQGTRLTVV.

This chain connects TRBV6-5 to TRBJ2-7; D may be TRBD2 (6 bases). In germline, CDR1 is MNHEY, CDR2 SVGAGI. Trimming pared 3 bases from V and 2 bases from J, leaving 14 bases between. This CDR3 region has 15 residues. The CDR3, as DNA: TGTGCCAGCAGTTATTCCCCGGGGGACCCCTACGAGCAGTACTTC. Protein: CASSYSPGDPYEQYF.

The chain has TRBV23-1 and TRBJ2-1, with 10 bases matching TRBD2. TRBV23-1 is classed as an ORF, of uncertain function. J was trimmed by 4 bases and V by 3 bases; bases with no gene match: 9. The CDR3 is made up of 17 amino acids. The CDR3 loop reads CASSHGEGTSVYNEQFF. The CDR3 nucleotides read TGCGCCAGCAGTCATGGGGAGGGGACTAGCGTATACAATGAGCAGTTCTTC.

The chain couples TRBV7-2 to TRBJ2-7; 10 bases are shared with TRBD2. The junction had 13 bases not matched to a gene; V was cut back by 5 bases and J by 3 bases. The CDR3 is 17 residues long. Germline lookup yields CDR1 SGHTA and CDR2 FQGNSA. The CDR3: CASSPRGRLAGGYEQYF. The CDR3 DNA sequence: TGTGCCAGCAGCCCGAGGGGCCGACTAGCGGGCGGCTACGAGCAGTACTTC.